This is a list of T cell receptor beta chains from one sample in a study of regulatory T cells in long-lasting Graves disease. TCRdb called the multiplex PCR reads again in MiXCR, with one record for every CDR3 protein. The table records roughly 610,000 distinct CDR3 sequences, 15% to 20% of them present only once. These records were also assigned to another study, of T cells in Graves' hyperthyroidism and ophthalmopathy.

The material was peripheral blood mononuclear cells (PBMCs), obtained at new diagnosis, from a patient treated with antithyroid drugs. These receptors were taken from a woman in her thirties with Graves disease. Both conserved end residues are trimmed from each CDR3.

V | CDR3
TRBV11-2 | ASSLGVLFRSTGTGYEGYT
TRBV5-1 | ASSGTGTSGDTDTQY
TRBV9 | ASSVRDLPDTQY
TRBV3-1 | ASSQIANTIY
TRBV7-3 | ASCPEPFSYEQY
TRBV10-3 | AIRGLAGYEQY
TRBV3-1 | ASSQDGTGVGTQY
TRBV20-1 | SAKLGAQAFGYT
TRBV12-3/TRBV12-4 | ASSRQGGTSVTYEQY
TRBV9 | ASSVEGRKGTEAF
TRBV7-9 | ASSLATRAIFTDTQY
TRBV6-1 | ASRASFGGRSHEQF
TRBV3-1 | ASSQAHTYNEQF
TRBV12-3/TRBV12-4 | ASSFGTGRLLEQF
TRBV19 | ASMGTDRGSNQPQH
TRBV20-1 | SALSRVTGELF
TRBV29-1 | SVERPNSGYEQY
TRBV20-1 | SATSASAGNEQF
TRBV28 | ASSPNPGLAGGFVGELF
TRBV7-8 | ASSPLGAGFLGGNTIY
TRBV15 | ATSRSVDRANEQY
TRBV29-1 | SALGTPGAEAF
TRBV5-1 | ASSSFPQSISSGSSYEQY
TRBV27 | ASSGKREQNNEQF
TRBV2 | ASSEGALASDYNEQF
TRBV24-1 | ATSEGVRGYT
TRBV20-1 | SASPGLAGGTGANVLT
TRBV27 | ASSSRQGLGSPLH
TRBV6-2/TRBV6-3 | ASRSRIGSYEQY
TRBV27 | ASASGDPYLGETQY
TRBV2 | ATGTSGTGGTGELF
TRBV29-1 | SVEDPIVPYEQY
TRBV12-3/TRBV12-4 | ASSARDRSFVNGYT
TRBV11-2 | ASSLGVEQF
TRBV9 | ASSVESGRETQY
TRBV6-2/TRBV6-3 | ASSVRGVDTEAF
TRBV20-1 | SARRGGVYEQY
TRBV18 | ASSPDKTTGELF
TRBV3-1 | ASSQRAGDYEQY
TRBV5-4 | ASSLEAGGSGNTIY
TRBV6-9 | ASSSGTALVVEKLF
TRBV4-1 | ASSQVGAAGELF
TRBV5-4 | ASSFGSGEVNEQF
TRBV30 | AWRRIGGGYEQY
TRBV28 | ASSLPSGRARAF
TRBV30 | AWRRTGGYEQY
TRBV3-1 | ASSQVTSLTDTQY
TRBV28 | ASSLAGGSYETQY
TRBV6-4 | ASSDRGRELF
TRBV28 | ASSLTAYEQY
TRBV7-2 | ASSPTGGSNQPQH
TRBV6-1 | ASRLGQGAGEQY
TRBV5-1 | ASSSGQYHNEQF
TRBV3-1 | ASSHFQKVSNEKLF
TRBV6-1 | ASSPLSGTFSNYGYT
TRBV10-3 | ATEGGQGASGANVLT
TRBV7-9 | ASSWGQDNQPQH
TRBV6-2/TRBV6-3 | ASSAQGRQPQH
TRBV28 | ASIRLAGNTGELF
TRBV20-1 | SAKRELNTQY